Detailed here is one T cell receptor (beta chain). Its antigen is undetermined. The germline V gene encodes CDR1 MRHNA and CDR2 SNTAGT. The CDR3 consists of 15 residues. With V trimmed by 6 bases and J by 5 bases, 8 bases remained unmatched. Time point meaning: after dendritic cell vaccination, including at tumor progression/relapse. The sample belongs to a study of glioma-infiltrating T cells after dendritic cell vaccination. Study overall: Samples are from glioblastoma patients in Phase I and II dendritic cell vaccine trials. Study-level findings and limits: No direct clonality-survival link was found; a diverse polyclonal response may matter.

This table comes from immunoSEQ multiplex PCR, and its TCRdb copy is limited to in-frame clones, with some not included. Of 70,000 to 95,000 clones listed, roughly 87% are singletons. Specimen: blood, collected after dendritic cell vaccination. This receptor was taken from a human donor with glioblastoma. The rearrangement joins TRBV6-4 to TRBJ2-2, with TRBD2 identical over 8 bases. The CDR3 loop is CASSREGRITGELFF. The CDR3 nucleotides read TGTGCCAGCAGCCGGGAGGGCCGAATTACCGGGGAGCTGTTTTTT.